The 13 T cell receptor beta chains listed next were all sequenced from one sample in a study of T cells after yellow fever vaccination. TCRdb re-analysed the 5' RACE reads in MiXCR, keeping a single row per CDR3 protein. The sample lists 300,000 to 400,000 distinct CDR3 sequences; almost 4% were seen once. The sequenced sample was PBMCs, obtained 5 days after the yellow fever booster vaccination. The receptors come from a man younger than 30 who received the YFV17D yellow fever vaccine.

This clonotype has at least ten counts. CDR3 DNA sequence: TGTGCCAGCAGCCAAGAAGGAGTCGGGGAGCTGTTTTTT. Its protein is CASSQEGVGELFF. The rearrangement joins TRBV3-1 to TRBJ2-2; D is unresolved. This CDR3 region has 13 residues. Germline V gene lookup returns CDR1 LGHDT and CDR2 YNNKEL (reference sequence). Trimming cost V 0 bases and J 7 bases, with 6 bases left between them.

This clonotype has only a few counts. The V and J genes are TRBV5-6 and TRBJ1-5; perhaps TRBD1 as D (5 bases). CDR3 size: 14 residues. The V gene lost 4 bases and the J gene lost 5 bases, with 13 bases spanning the gap. Germline V lookup: CDR1 SGHDT, CDR2 YYEEEE. As DNA, the CDR3 is TGTGCCAGCAGCGGGGGGACGGCGGATCAGCCCCAGCATTTT. Translation: CASSGGTADQPQHF.

This chain uses TRBV6-5 with TRBJ2-7, with D possibly being TRBD1 (5 bases). Germline CDR1 is MNHEY and CDR2 is SVGAGI. Trimming took 5 bases from V and 5 from J, leaving 19 bases between them. The CDR3 extends over 15 amino acids. The CDR3 is CASSRQRYPDNEQYF. Written as DNA, the CDR3 is TGTGCCAGCAGTAGACAGCGCTATCCCGATAACGAGCAGTACTTC.

This clonotype was seen at least ten times. The gene calls are TRBV10-3 and TRBJ2-2, with 7 bases fitting TRBD1. The V gene's germline CDR1 is ENHRY and CDR2 SYGVKD. With 4 bases clipped from V and 6 bases from J, the junction kept 8 bases outside the gene matches. This CDR3 region has 15 residues. The CDR3 reads CAISGPQGSAGELFF. The CDR3 DNA is TGTGCCATCAGTGGGCCACAGGGGTCCGCCGGGGAGCTGTTTTTT.

As concerns this clonotype: One base away lies a much larger clone, so this may be a sequencing read error. The rearrangement links TRBV5-1 to TRBJ1-2, with no clear D. The CDR3 runs to 13 residues. Trimming took 4 bases from V and 3 from J, leaving 10 bases between them. The germline V gene encodes CDR1 SGHRS and CDR2 YFSETQ. The CDR3 loop reads CASSQDGDYGYTF. The CDR3 coding sequence is TGCGCCAGCAGCCAGGACGGCGACTATGGCTACACCTTC. Filled out from reference TRBV5-1 and TRBJ1-2, the complete variable domain reads KAGVTQTPRYLIKTRGQQVTLSCSPISGHRSVSWYQQTPGQGLQFLFEYFSETQRNKGNFPGRFSGRQFSNSRSEMNVSTLELGDSALYLCASSQDGDYGYTFGSGTRLTVV.

This clonotype was counted between two and nine times. The chain employs TRBV5-1 and TRBJ1-1; no reliable D call. V shed 8 bases and J shed 5 bases, with 7 bases lying between them. CDR1 is SGHRS and CDR2 is YFSETQ in the germline V gene. This CDR3 has 10 amino acids. The CDR3 protein is CARGRTEAFF. The CDR3 DNA reads TGCGCCAGGGGGAGGACTGAAGCTTTCTTT.

This clonotype has a count of ten or more. The CDR3 protein is CASSAAANQPQHF. For the CDR3, the DNA is TGTGCCAGCAGTGCGGCAGCCAATCAGCCCCAGCATTTT. J is TRBJ1-5 and V is TRBV25-1; no reliable D call. Germline assignment: CDR1 MGHDK and CDR2 SYGVNS. Trimming shortened V by 4 bases and J by 3 bases, and 7 bases separated the two germline ends. This CDR3 comprises 13 residues.

This clonotype occurred many times. The chain carries TRBV4-3 and TRBJ2-7; tentative D call: TRBD1 (5 bases). Between the trimmed V and J ends, which lost 0 bases and 5 bases, there was a span of 17 bases. Germline V gene data show CDR1 as LGHNA and CDR2 as YSLEER. This CDR3 is built from 16 residues. CDR3 nucleotides: TGCGCCAGCAGCCAAGATTGGGGCAGGGTCCAGCACGAGCAGTACTTC. This encodes CASSQDWGRVQHEQYF.

There are a few counts of this clonotype. The chain uses TRBV10-3 and TRBJ1-4; weak D call: TRBD1 (6 bases). This CDR3 contains 13 residues. Trimming pared 6 bases from V and 11 bases from J, leaving 16 bases between. Germline V gene data show CDR1 as ENHRY and CDR2 as SYGVKD. CDR3 nucleotide sequence: TGTGCCATCAGGGGGGCCAGCTCTGACAAACTGTTTTTT. This gives the protein CAIRGASSDKLFF.

V usage is TRBV5-4 and J usage is TRBJ2-5; possible D gene TRBD2, 7 bases. In germline, CDR1 is SGHNT, CDR2 YYREEE (reference sequence). CDR3 length: 17 amino acids. Trimming left V 2 bases short and J 4 bases short, with 21 bases between. Here the CDR3 reads CASSFNPGRGGGETQYF. CDR3 DNA: TGTGCCAGCAGCTTTAATCCGGGAAGGGGGGGCGGAGAGACCCAGTACTTC.

This clonotype was observed a handful of times. The chain has TRBV12-3 or TRBV12-4 and TRBJ1-2; TRBD1 matches 8 bases. V dropped 8 bases and J dropped 6; count of bases not matched to a gene: 11. The CDR3 runs to 14 residues. The CDR3 loop reads CASVTQGGIHGYTF. CDR3 DNA: TGTGCCAGCGTAACACAGGGGGGAATACATGGCTACACCTTC.

This clonotype was seen a few times. The chain combines TRBV20-1 with TRBJ2-3; no firm D call. The germline V gene has CDR1 DFQATT and CDR2 SNEGSKA (reference sequence). The CDR3 is 11 residues long. V lost 4 bases, J lost 6 bases, and 8 bases lay in between. Here the CDR3 reads CSATSSDTQYF. CDR3 bases: TGCAGTGCTACGTCCTCGGATACGCAGTATTTT.

This clonotype was seen repeatedly, ten times or more. This sequence joins TRBV7-9 and TRBJ1-4, with D unresolved. Germline V lookup: CDR1 SEHNR, CDR2 FQNEAQ (reference sequence). The ends were cut back, 1 base at V and 7 bases at J, with 10 bases in the middle. The CDR3 covers 14 residues. The DNA of the CDR3 is TGTGCCAGCAGCTTAGGAGTGTTAGGTGAAAAACTGTTTTTT. Amino acid sequence: CASSLGVLGEKLFF.